The source of this T cell receptor beta chain is a study of cytomegalovirus exposure and HLA in healthy donors. The wider study: From HLA-typed donors, an early data release held approximately 85 million unique TCRs. In terms of ancestry, the Caucasian-associated cluster contained 75% to 90% of the approximately 400 genotyped donors.

CDR1 and CDR2 (germline): ENHRY, SYGVKD. Trimming took 3 bases from V and 3 from J, leaving 20 bases between them. The CDR3 has 18 residues. Study conclusions and caveats: Earlier results showed most TCR beta V segments being productive about 87% or about 30% of the time. Certain indistinguishable V segments, among them TRBV6-2 and TRBV6-3, were excluded.

The PCR was carried out with 60 Vbeta primers and 13 Jbeta primers. The assay was immunoSEQ multiplex PCR, and TCRdb's table has in-frame clones only and misses some. The data show about 110,000 clones, 80% to 85% seen once. As concerns this clone: Its matching antigen is unknown.

The chain combines TRBV10-3 with TRBJ2-2; D gene uncertain. The receptor's source is a woman aged 55-70 years in good health and CMV-seropositive. Sample: PBMCs. The chain's CDR3 is CAISERRLGDVDTGELFF. The CDR3 DNA reads as TGTGCCATCAGTGAACGAAGATTAGGAGATGTCGACACCGGGGAGCTGTTTTTT.